This passage covers 22 T cell receptor beta chains from one sample sequenced in a study of blood T cells in healthy people across ages. A J-beta primer mix and a sample-barcoded 5' primer were used in a second PCR of about 6 to 12 cycles. A single record per CDR3 protein comes from TCRdb applying MiXCR to the 5' RACE reads. The sample lists approximately 1.5 million distinct CDR3 sequences; under 55% were seen once. The sequenced sample consisted of blood. The receptors originated from a woman between 18 and 30 years old in good health.

The CDR3: CASSVWESRGDTQYF. The CDR3 DNA reads TGCGCCAGCAGCGTTTGGGAGTCCCGGGGGGATACGCAGTATTTT. This rearrangement joins TRBV5-1 to TRBJ2-3; maybe TRBD2 (6 bases). Germline CDR1 is SGHRS and CDR2 is YFSETQ. The CDR3 consists of 15 residues. Trimming took off 4 bases at V and 6 bases at J, with 18 bases between the two ends.

This clonotype appeared a single time. This sequence may be a read error, since a much larger clone differs from it by one base. The chain has TRBV7-2 and TRBJ1-1; the D is unclear. This CDR3 is built from 13 residues. V dropped 1 base and J dropped 6 bases, with 9 bases sitting between them. Germline lookup yields CDR1 SGHTA and CDR2 FQGNSA. As DNA, the CDR3 is TGTGCCAGCAGCTTAGAGGGCGACTCTGAAGCTTTCTTT. Translation gives CASSLEGDSEAFF.

The V call is TRBV7-9, the J call TRBJ2-1; weak D call: TRBD1 (7 bases). This CDR3 spans 14 amino acids. From germline, CDR1 is SEHNR and CDR2 FQNEAQ (reference sequence). V lost 3 bases, J lost 10 bases, and 16 bases lay in between. This chain's CDR3 is CASSFGQGGREQFF. CDR3 sequence (DNA): TGTGCCAGCAGCTTCGGCCAGGGGGGAAGGGAGCAGTTCTTC.

The chain combines TRBV4-3 with TRBJ2-1; D may be TRBD2 (5 bases). Trimming cost V 4 bases and J 0 bases, with 13 bases left between them. Germline V lookup: CDR1 LGHNA, CDR2 YSLEER. CDR3 length: 16 residues. The CDR3 DNA reads TGCGCCAGCAGCCGAAGTCCTAGCAGCTCCTACAATGAGCAGTTCTTC. It is translated as CASSRSPSSSYNEQFF.

The chain links TRBV2 to TRBJ1-2, with D hard to call. The germline V and J ends were trimmed by 2 bases and 3 bases, with 13 bases remaining between them. The CDR3 length is 15 residues. Germline lookup yields CDR1 SNHLY and CDR2 FYNNEI. The CDR3 coding sequence is TGTGCCAGCAGTGAACGTCCTGGGCAGGACTATGGCTACACCTTC. Protein product: CASSERPGQDYGYTF.

This clonotype was seen more than once but under ten times. This chain links TRBV9 with TRBJ2-3; D is uncertain. The V gene lost 3 bases and the J gene lost 5 bases, with 13 bases spanning the gap. The CDR3 sequence is 14 residues long. From germline, CDR1 is SGDLS and CDR2 YYNGEE. The DNA for the CDR3 is TGTGCCAGCAGCGGAGGAACATGGGGAGATACGCAGTATTTT. Residues: CASSGGTWGDTQYF.

The rearrangement links TRBV11-2 to TRBJ1-2, with TRBD1 matching 9 bases. The V and J ends lost 2 bases and 5 bases, in that order; junction bases with no gene match: 9. Per the germline V gene, CDR1 is SGHAT and CDR2 is FQNNGV. CDR3 size: 16 residues. The CDR3 reads CASSLLGGTGWYGYTF. Written as DNA, the CDR3 is TGTGCCAGCAGCTTATTAGGTGGGACAGGGTGGTATGGCTACACCTTC.

V is TRBV29-1 and J is TRBJ1-4; possible D gene TRBD1, 5 bases. CDR1 is SQVTM, CDR2 ANQGSEA, per germline. This CDR3 has 13 amino acids. Deletions cut 0 bases from V and 7 bases from J, with 9 bases between. CDR3 nucleotide sequence: TGCAGCGTTGAAGATCGACAGACTGAAAAACTGTTTTTT. It yields the protein CSVEDRQTEKLFF. Variable domain in full (rest from reference TRBV29-1 and TRBJ1-4): SAVISQKPSRDICQRGTSLTIQCQVDSQVTMMFWYRQQPGQSLTLIATANQGSEATYESGFVIDKFPISRPNLTFSTLTVSNMSPEDSSIYLCSVEDRQTEKLFFGSGTQLSVL.

This clonotype was observed a few times. V is TRBV11-2 and J is TRBJ2-1; D is possibly TRBD2 (6 bases). The CDR3 has 15 amino acids. Germline loops: CDR1 SGHAT, CDR2 FQNNGV. The V end lost 5 bases, the J end lost 4 bases, and 15 bases lay between the germline ends. CDR3 loop: CASSDTTSPYNEQFF. The DNA of the CDR3 is TGTGCCAGCAGCGATACGACTAGTCCGTACAATGAGCAGTTCTTC.

The chain recombines TRBV29-1 with TRBJ2-5; D is perhaps TRBD1 (6 bases). This CDR3 has 14 residues. Germline assignment: CDR1 SQVTM and CDR2 ANQGSEA. V was cut by 5 bases and J by 3 bases, with 16 bases left in between. CDR3 region: CSVLPSRGKETQYF. The CDR3 region has the DNA TGCAGCGTTCTCCCTAGCAGGGGAAAAGAGACCCAGTACTTC. Full variable domain (missing parts from reference TRBV29-1 and TRBJ2-5): SAVISQKPSRDICQRGTSLTIQCQVDSQVTMMFWYRQQPGQSLTLIATANQGSEATYESGFVIDKFPISRPNLTFSTLTVSNMSPEDSSIYLCSVLPSRGKETQYFGPGTRLLVL.

Worth noting for this clonotype: This may be a read error: a much more frequent sequence differs by one nucleotide. V is TRBV2 and J is TRBJ2-1; 8 bases fit TRBD2. The J call is in doubt because the DNA end fits TRBJ2-7 better. This CDR3 is 14 amino acids long. Per the germline V gene, CDR1 is SNHLY and CDR2 is FYNNEI. The CDR3 region has the DNA TGTGCCAGCAAGCGGGAGAACTCCTACAATGAGCAGTACTTC. Translation: CASKRENSYNEQYF.

This clonotype was recorded once. A read error may be the cause here, since a much bigger clone is one base away. The genes are TRBV20-1 and TRBJ2-1; a weak D match, TRBD2 (6 bases). Germline V lookup: CDR1 DFQATT, CDR2 SNEGSKA (reference sequence). The CDR3 is 16 amino acids. Deletions cut 0 bases from V and 9 bases from J, with 21 bases between. The chain's CDR3 is CSARDPGGRALREQFF. DNA of the CDR3: TGCAGTGCTAGAGATCCCGGGGGTCGCGCATTACGTGAGCAGTTCTTC.

Many counts were recorded for this clonotype. The V gene is TRBV29-1, the J gene TRBJ2-7, with 9 bases matching TRBD2. The CDR3 totals 14 residues. Unmatched junction bases numbered 7, after V lost 5 bases and J lost 2 bases. CDR1 SQVTM and CDR2 ANQGSEA come from the germline V gene. CDR3 in amino acids: CSVSSGVAPYEQYF. The CDR3 DNA is TGCAGCGTTTCTAGCGGGGTGGCCCCCTACGAGCAGTACTTC.

The V call is TRBV16, the J call TRBJ2-3; 8 bases are a match to TRBD2. The trim removed 5 bases at V and 5 bases at J, leaving 12 bases unmatched. Germline V gene lookup returns CDR1 KGHSY and CDR2 FQNENV. This CDR3 has 16 residues. The CDR3 DNA reads as TGTGCCAGCAGCGCCCAGACTAGCGCTGGGATAGATACGCAGTATTTT. Translation: CASSAQTSAGIDTQYF.

This clonotype came up a few times. The genes are TRBV4-3 and TRBJ2-3, with D tentatively TRBD2 (5 bases). The length of the CDR3 is 17 residues. Trimming took off 3 bases at V and 0 bases at J, with 16 bases between the two ends. Germline assignment: CDR1 LGHNA and CDR2 YSLEER. DNA of the CDR3: TGCGCCAGCAGCCAGGACTTGGCAGAGCCTAGCACAGATACGCAGTATTTT. Translation: CASSQDLAEPSTDTQYF.

A single count supports this clonotype. The chain carries TRBV27 and TRBJ1-3; D not resolved. There are 14 residues in the CDR3. Germline values: CDR1 MNHEY, CDR2 SMNVEV (reference sequence). Trimming left V 7 bases short and J 0 bases short, with 10 bases between. CDR3 amino acids: CASIGGTSGNTIYF. The CDR3 DNA reads TGTGCCAGCATAGGCGGTACCTCTGGAAACACCATATATTTT.

The rearrangement links TRBV28 to TRBJ2-2; maybe TRBD1 (6 bases). The CDR3 runs 14 residues. In germline, CDR1 is MDHEN, CDR2 SYDVKM. V gave up 6 bases and J gave up 1 base, with 9 bases separating them. The CDR3 region has the DNA TGTGCCAGCAGGTTACAGGGGAACACCGGGGAGCTGTTTTTT. Translating gives CASRLQGNTGELFF.

This clonotype was detected once. The chain has TRBV6-5 and TRBJ2-1; weak D call: TRBD2 (6 bases). This CDR3 spans 16 amino acids. V was cut by 6 bases and J by 3 bases, with 18 bases left in between. CDR1 and CDR2 (germline): MNHEY, SVGAGI. As DNA, the CDR3 is TGTGCCAGCAGGGACCGGGGAGCGGACTACTACAATGAGCAGTTCTTC. It translates to CASRDRGADYYNEQFF.

The V and J genes are TRBV30 and TRBJ1-1; D is undetermined. CDR1 is GTSNPN, CDR2 SVGIG, per germline (reference sequence). This CDR3 comprises 12 residues. With 0 bases removed from V and 6 bases from J, the gap between germline ends came to 8 bases. The CDR3 DNA sequence: TGTGCCTGGAGTGTACTGATCTCTGAAGCTTTCTTT. Its translation: CAWSVLISEAFF.

The gene calls are TRBV12-3 or TRBV12-4 and TRBJ1-1; no reliable D call. Trimming left V 6 bases short and J 1 base short, with 9 bases between. The CDR3 contains 13 residues. CDR3: CASSRLGNTEAFF. The CDR3 DNA is TGTGCCAGCAGCCGTCTAGGGAACACTGAAGCTTTCTTT.

The rearrangement uses TRBV7-9 and TRBJ1-2; D is ambiguous. In germline, CDR1 is SEHNR, CDR2 FQNEAQ (reference sequence). This CDR3 has 13 amino acids. The V and J ends lost 7 bases and 8 bases respectively, with 17 bases between them. The CDR3 sequence: CASTYDGRGGYTF. CDR3 nucleotides: TGTGCCAGCACCTACGACGGAAGAGGAGGCTACACCTTC. The full variable domain, with the rest looked up from reference TRBV7-9 and TRBJ1-2, is DTGVSQNPRHKITKRGQNVTFRCDPISEHNRLYWYRQTLGQGPEFLTYFQNEAQLEKSRLLSDRFSAERPKGSFSTLEIQRTEQGDSAMYLCASTYDGRGGYTFGSGTRLTVV.

This clonotype appeared a few times. The V call is TRBV4-1, the J call TRBJ2-7, with 10 bases lining up with TRBD2. V dropped 0 bases and J dropped 7; count of bases not matched to a gene: 12. Germline V gives CDR1 MGHRA, CDR2 YSYEKL. This CDR3 region has 17 residues. CDR3 amino acids: CASSQDYLAGVGDEQYF. The CDR3 coding sequence is TGCGCCAGCAGCCAAGATTATCTAGCGGGAGTAGGCGATGAGCAGTACTTC.